This TCR beta chain came from a study of cytomegalovirus exposure and HLA in healthy donors. In the case of this clone: Its antigen remains unidentified.

Study conclusions and caveats: Some V segments, TRBV6-2 and TRBV6-3 among them, were indistinguishable and were therefore excluded. Most sequenced TCRs were rare (though some public TCRs occurred in many donors).

This CDR3 has 13 residues. The germline CDR1 and CDR2 sequences are MGHRA and YSYEKL. After removal of 3 bases from V and 5 bases from J, the junction contained 4 bases not matched to a gene. PCR amplification relied on 60 Vbeta primers (plus 13 Jbeta primers). Data came from immunoSEQ multiplex PCR; TCRdb stores just in-frame clones and leaves some out. The sample contains some 130,000 clones, approximately 80% of which appear only once. The receptor was isolated from a man between 25 and 39 years old in good health and CMV-seronegative. The sample consisted of PBMCs. This sequence joins TRBV4-1 and TRBJ2-7; 7 bases map to TRBD2. Here the CDR3 reads CASSHAGADEQYF. The DNA of the CDR3 is TGCGCCAGCAGCCATGCGGGAGCGGACGAGCAGTACTTC.